The clone carrying this T cell receptor (beta chain) has just a few counts. Its target is not known. TCRdb ran MiXCR on the 5' RACE reads and lists one entry per CDR3 protein. The data contain under 600,000 distinct CDR3 sequences, about 20% of them singletons. The entry originates in a study of T-cell memory formation after mild COVID-19. With V trimmed by 8 bases and J by 8 bases, 11 bases remained unmatched. Germline CDR1 is MNHNS and CDR2 is SASEGT. The CDR3 length is 14 residues. Study results and limitations: CD4+ contracting clones lay mainly in CM and EM, CD8+ ones in EMRA. A balance of CD4 and CD8 characterized clones contracting day 15 to 85, whereas later expanders leaned CD4+.

The sequencing sample was made of PBMCs or a T cell subset sorted from them (not recorded which). The gene calls are TRBV6-1 and TRBJ1-2; 10 nucleotides agree with TRBD1. The sequence was collected from an adult woman who had mild COVID-19 (a few samples of this study predate the infection). Cell type and time point are not known. CDR3 in amino acids: CASETGGGLRGYTF. The CDR3 nucleotides are TGTGCCAGCGAGACAGGGGGCGGATTAAGAGGCTACACCTTC.